One sample yielded the 14 T cell receptor beta chains listed below, sequenced in a study of T cells in Graves' hyperthyroidism and ophthalmopathy. Template material for amplifying TCR beta CDR3 regions consisted of RNA transcripts. In the first-round RT-PCR of the TCR CDR3, the HTBI primer set was used. TCRdb fed the multiplex PCR reads into MiXCR, producing one record per CDR3 protein. The table lists 330,000 or so distinct CDR3 sequences, 18% of them singletons. Sample: blood. These receptors came from a woman between 40 and 55 years old with Graves' ophthalmopathy.

The table lists this clonotype with many counts. The J gene is TRBJ1-1, the V gene TRBV6-2 or TRBV6-3, with TRBD1 identical over 7 bases. After removal of 7 bases from V and 1 base from J, the junction contained 9 bases not matched to a gene. From germline, CDR1 is MNHEY and CDR2 SVGEGT. The CDR3 totals 15 residues. The CDR3 sequence is CASMSQGVENTEAFF. CDR3 nucleotides: TGTGCCAGCATGAGCCAGGGGGTTGAGAACACTGAAGCTTTCTTT.

This clonotype was seen a single time. The V and J genes are TRBV7-9 and TRBJ2-7; no definite D call. The ends were cut back, 7 bases at V and 5 bases at J, with 9 bases in the middle. The CDR3 runs to 11 residues. CDR1 is SEHNR, CDR2 FQNEAQ, per germline (reference sequence). The CDR3 protein is CASIADDEQYF. The CDR3 coding sequence is TGTGCCAGCATTGCGGACGACGAGCAGTACTTC.

This clonotype was seen only a few times. This rearrangement joins TRBV9 to TRBJ2-7; D possibly corresponds to TRBD1 (6 bases). The V gene lost 0 bases and the J gene lost 2 bases, with 9 bases spanning the gap. Germline-derived CDR1 and CDR2 are SGDLS and YYNGEE. This CDR3 spans 14 amino acids. CDR3 nucleotides: TGTGCCAGCAGCGTAGGAGGGACAACCTACGAGCAGTACTTC. Its translation is CASSVGGTTYEQYF.

The rearrangement uses TRBV11-2 and TRBJ1-1, with TRBD1 matching 9 bases. The germline V gene has CDR1 SGHAT and CDR2 FQNNGV. The CDR3 covers 16 residues. Germline trimming cut 5 bases from V and 0 bases from J; bases unmatched to any gene: 7. In DNA, the CDR3 is TGTGCCAGCAGCCCGGACAGGGGAGGGATGAACACTGAAGCTTTCTTT. Its translation is CASSPDRGGMNTEAFF. The variable domain in full, completed from reference TRBV11-2 and TRBJ1-1, reads EAGVAQSPRYKIIEKRQSVAFWCNPISGHATLYWYQQILGQGPKLLIQFQNNGVVDDSQLPKDRFSAERLKGVDSTLKIQPAKLEDSAVYLCASSPDRGGMNTEAFFGQGTRLTVV.

This clonotype showed up many times. The rearrangement uses TRBV12-3 or TRBV12-4 and TRBJ1-1; D not certain. The V and J ends lost 6 bases and 7 bases respectively, with 15 bases between them. The CDR3 consists of 13 residues. Written as DNA, the CDR3 is TGTGCCAGCAGCTCGATAACAGCGAGTGAAGCTTTCTTT. Protein: CASSSITASEAFF.

This clonotype turned up a few times. This may be a read error, as it is one base from a much larger clone. The J gene is TRBJ1-2, the V gene TRBV29-1; maybe TRBD1 (5 bases). Germline V lookup: CDR1 SQVTM, CDR2 ANQGSEA. CDR3 length: 10 residues. The CDR3 sequence: CSAGNYSYTF. CDR3 nucleotides: TGCAGCGCAGGGAACTATAGCTACACCTTC.

This clonotype came up many times. V is TRBV28 and J is TRBJ1-5, with 8 positions matching TRBD1. V dropped 5 bases and J dropped 6; count of bases not matched to a gene: 6. Germline CDR1 is MDHEN and CDR2 is SYDVKM. This CDR3 comprises 14 residues. This CDR3 is CASSPDRGPQPQHF. In nucleotides, the CDR3 is TGTGCCAGCAGTCCCGACAGGGGACCTCAGCCCCAGCATTTT.

This clonotype was seen repeatedly, ten times or more. The chain joins TRBV19 to TRBJ2-7; D not certain. Deletions cut 10 bases from V and 3 bases from J, with 13 bases between. This CDR3 region has 12 residues. The germline CDR1 and CDR2 sequences are LNHDA and SQIVND (reference sequence). The CDR3 DNA reads as TGTGCCACATTAGTGATGCGCTACGAGCAGTACTTC. It yields the protein CATLVMRYEQYF.

The CDR3 reads CASSKNPGGRYEQYF. The CDR3, as DNA: TGTGCCAGCAGCAAAAACCCAGGGGGCAGGTACGAGCAGTACTTC. This chain joins TRBV5-8 and TRBJ2-7; 8 nucleotides align to TRBD1. The trim removed 4 bases at V and 4 bases at J, leaving 10 bases unmatched. This CDR3 spans 15 amino acids. Germline lookup yields CDR1 SGHTS and CDR2 YDEGEE.

This clonotype was observed many times. The CDR3 coding sequence is TGTGCCAGCAGTCGTACCGGGACTAGCGGTTTATGGTACCAAGAGACCCAGTACTTC. Translation: CASSRTGTSGLWYQETQYF. This chain connects TRBV28 to TRBJ2-5, with 11 bases identical to TRBD2. Losses at the gene ends were 5 bases for V and 0 bases for J; bases not matched to a gene: 14. This CDR3 contains 19 residues. Per the germline V gene, CDR1 is MDHEN and CDR2 is SYDVKM.

This clonotype was seen repeatedly, ten times or more. The DNA for the CDR3 is TGCAGCGTGGACAGGTTACAAGAGACCCAGTACTTC. Amino acids: CSVDRLQETQYF. The chain combines TRBV29-1 with TRBJ2-5; 7 bases agree with TRBD1. The CDR3 sequence is 12 residues long. J was trimmed by 2 bases and V by 6 bases; bases with no gene match: 3. CDR1 and CDR2 from the germline V gene are SQVTM and ANQGSEA.

At least ten counts were recorded for this clonotype. The rearrangement uses TRBV18 and TRBJ1-1; D is undetermined. The length of the CDR3 is 12 residues. The germline V and J ends were trimmed by 2 bases and 7 bases, with 8 bases remaining between them. In germline, CDR1 is KGHSH, CDR2 LQKENI. DNA of the CDR3: TGTGCCAGCTCACCAAGGCGGGATGAAGCTTTCTTT. This sequence encodes CASSPRRDEAFF.

This clonotype was found many times. V is TRBV10-2 and J is TRBJ2-2; 13 nucleotides line up with TRBD2. This CDR3 comprises 18 residues. Germline trimming cut 2 bases from V and 0 bases from J; bases unmatched to any gene: 3. Germline V gene sequence: CDR1 WSHSY, CDR2 SAAADI. The CDR3 loop reads CASSEKGLAGANTGELFF. The CDR3 nucleotides read TGCGCCAGCAGTGAGAAAGGACTAGCGGGGGCGAACACCGGGGAGCTGTTTTTT.

This clonotype was observed many times. V usage is TRBV20-1 and J usage is TRBJ1-5, with TRBD1 matching over 8 bases. In germline, CDR1 is DFQATT, CDR2 SNEGSKA (reference sequence). The CDR3 runs to 15 residues. J gave up 7 bases and V 3 bases, and 11 bases lay outside the gene matches. The chain's CDR3 is CSAREQGVRRQPQHF. DNA for the CDR3: TGCAGTGCTAGGGAACAGGGGGTGAGGAGACAGCCCCAGCATTTT.